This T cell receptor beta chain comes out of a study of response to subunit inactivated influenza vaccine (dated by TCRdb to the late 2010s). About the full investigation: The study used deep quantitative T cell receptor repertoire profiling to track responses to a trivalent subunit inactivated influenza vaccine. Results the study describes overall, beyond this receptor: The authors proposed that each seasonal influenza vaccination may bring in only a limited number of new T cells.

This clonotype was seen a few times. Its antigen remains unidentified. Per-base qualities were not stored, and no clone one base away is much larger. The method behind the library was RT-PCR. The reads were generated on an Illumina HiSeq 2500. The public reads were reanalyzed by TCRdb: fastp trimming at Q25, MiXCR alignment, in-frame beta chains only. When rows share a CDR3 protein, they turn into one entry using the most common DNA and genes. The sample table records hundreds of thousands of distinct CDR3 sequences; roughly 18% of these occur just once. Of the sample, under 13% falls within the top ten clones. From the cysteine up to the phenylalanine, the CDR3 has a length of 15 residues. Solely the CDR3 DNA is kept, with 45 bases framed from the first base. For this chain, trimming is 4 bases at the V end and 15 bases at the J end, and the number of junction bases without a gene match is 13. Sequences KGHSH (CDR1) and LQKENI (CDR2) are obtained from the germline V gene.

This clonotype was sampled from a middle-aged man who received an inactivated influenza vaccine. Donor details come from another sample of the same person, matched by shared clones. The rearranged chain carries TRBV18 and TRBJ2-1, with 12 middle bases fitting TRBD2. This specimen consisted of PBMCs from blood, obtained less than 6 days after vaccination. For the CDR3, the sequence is CASSQPGLAGPWAFF. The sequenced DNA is TGTGCCAGCTCACAACCGGGACTAGCGGGCCCCTGGGCGTTCTTC.